Below, 22 T cell receptor beta chains from the same sample are listed, as sequenced in a study of metastatic and nonmetastatic thyroid tumors. TCRdb re-analyzed the PCR reads using MiXCR. This sample has about 6,200 clones, with approximately 33% found just once. Every patient was untreated before thyroid surgery. The sample consisted of adjacent normal tissue. Every receptor here comes from a female donor with papillary thyroid cancer or a benign thyroid nodule (not recorded which). Some clones in this sample may be carry-over from other donors' samples.

The chain uses TRBV2 and TRBJ1-5, with D tentatively TRBD1 (5 bases). Germline CDR1 SNHLY, CDR2 FYNNEI. The CDR3 covers 17 residues. Trimming took 0 bases from V and 1 from J, leaving 13 bases between them. CDR3 region: CASSEAGLSISNQPQHF. DNA of the CDR3: TGTGCCAGCAGTGAAGCGGGGCTCTCCATAAGCAATCAGCCCCAGCATTTT. Full variable domain (missing parts from reference TRBV2 and TRBJ1-5): EPEVTQTPSHQVTQMGQEVILRCVPISNHLYFYWYRQILGQKVEFLVSFYNNEISEKSEIFDDQFSVERPDGSNFTLKIRSTKLEDSAMYFCASSEAGLSISNQPQHFGDGTRLSIL.

A few counts support this clone. The genes are TRBV15 and TRBJ2-7; TRBD1 is a possible D gene (5 bases). The CDR3 has 13 amino acids. Germline lookup yields CDR1 LNHNV and CDR2 YYDKDF (reference sequence). V was pared by 2 bases and J by 6 bases, with 11 bases between. DNA of the CDR3: TGTGCCACCAGCAGAACCCGACAGAGCGAGCAGTACTTC. Protein sequence: CATSRTRQSEQYF.

This clone was observed a few times. The V call is TRBV6-5, the J call TRBJ2-1; TRBD2 matches at 9 bases. Germline loops: CDR1 MNHEY, CDR2 SVGAGI. Losses at the gene ends were 7 bases for V and 7 bases for J; bases not matched to a gene: 17. The CDR3 is 17 residues long. The CDR3 spells CASTLRRAGGVKNEQFF. DNA for the CDR3: TGTGCCAGCACCCTGAGGCGGGCGGGAGGGGTAAAAAATGAGCAGTTCTTC.

This clone turned up a few times. The rearrangement joins TRBV29-1 to TRBJ1-2, with 8 nucleotides matching TRBD1. V lost 4 bases to trimming and J lost 12 bases; unmatched junction nucleotides: 7. Germline-derived CDR1 and CDR2 are SQVTM and ANQGSEA. CDR3 length: 11 residues. The CDR3 protein is CSVVGTGLNTF. The CDR3 region has the DNA TGCAGCGTTGTCGGGACAGGCCTTAACACCTTC. The full variable domain, in which reference TRBV29-1 and TRBJ1-2 provide the parts outside the CDR3, is SAVISQKPSRDICQRGTSLTIQCQVDSQVTMMFWYRQQPGQSLTLIATANQGSEATYESGFVIDKFPISRPNLTFSTLTVSNMSPEDSSIYLCSVVGTGLNTFGSGTRLTVV.

The chain employs TRBV9 and TRBJ2-3; D unresolved. CDR3 length: 13 amino acids. Trimming pared 0 bases from V and 6 bases from J, leaving 8 bases between. Germline-derived CDR1 and CDR2 are SGDLS and YYNGEE. CDR3 amino acids: CASSVGGRDTQYF. CDR3 nucleotides: TGTGCCAGCAGCGTAGGGGGTCGGGATACGCAGTATTTT.

This clone has only a few counts. This sequence joins TRBV6-2 or TRBV6-3 and TRBJ1-1; the D is unclear. The ends were cut back, 5 bases at V and 6 bases at J, with 13 bases in the middle. Looked up from germline, CDR1 is MNHEY and CDR2 is SVGEGT. This CDR3 has 13 residues. The CDR3 nucleotides are TGTGCCAGCAGTCCGCCGGGATCCCCTGAAGCTTTCTTT. The encoded protein is CASSPPGSPEAFF.

Details on this clone: The sample has other DNA sequences that encode this CDR3 too. This rearrangement joins TRBV6-2 or TRBV6-3 to TRBJ2-7; D is possibly TRBD1 (7 bases). There are 16 residues in the CDR3. Germline CDR1 MNHEY, CDR2 SVGEGT. V lost 7 bases and J lost 2, with 21 bases in between. Here the CDR3 DNA reads TGTGCCAGCACTTATGCGGGGACCGGGACAGCCTACGAGCAGTACTTC. Translated: CASTYAGTGTAYEQYF.

This clone occurred a few times. This chain links TRBV6-1 with TRBJ2-1, with D perhaps TRBD1 (5 bases). The CDR3 extends over 12 amino acids. Trimming shortened V by 6 bases and J by 12 bases, and 15 bases separated the two germline ends. In germline, CDR1 is MNHNS, CDR2 SASEGT. The CDR3 DNA follows: TGTGCCAGCAGACCCGCCCAGGGCTGGCAGTTCTTC. It translates to CASRPAQGWQFF.

The chain couples TRBV20-1 to TRBJ2-5; a weak D match, TRBD2 (6 bases). CDR1 is DFQATT and CDR2 is SNEGSKA in the germline V gene (reference sequence). CDR3 length: 15 residues. V dropped 1 base and J dropped 4 bases, with 16 bases sitting between them. The CDR3 here is CSARGDLGGRETQYF. The CDR3 region has the DNA TGCAGTGCTAGAGGCGATTTAGGAGGGCGAGAGACCCAGTACTTC.

This clone was detected a few times. The rearrangement links TRBV27 to TRBJ1-2; tentative D call: TRBD1 (6 bases). V dropped 1 base and J dropped 8 bases, with 20 bases sitting between them. CDR3 size: 16 residues. The V gene's germline CDR1 is MNHEY and CDR2 SMNVEV (reference sequence). CDR3 loop: CASSLYTPGVGGGYTF. CDR3 DNA: TGTGCCAGCAGTTTATACACCCCAGGGGTTGGGGGGGGCTACACCTTC.

This clone was counted only a few times. This sequence joins TRBV6-1 and TRBJ1-1, with a tentative D call TRBD1 (5 bases). Germline loops: CDR1 MNHNS, CDR2 SASEGT. Deletions cut 4 bases from V and 5 bases from J, with 11 bases between. The CDR3 runs 13 residues. The CDR3 DNA follows: TGTGCCAGCAGTGTGGAGGGGAGGACTGAAGCTTTCTTT. Translated, it gives CASSVEGRTEAFF.

This rearrangement joins TRBV5-1 to TRBJ1-1; 8 bases are a match to TRBD1. The CDR3 consists of 16 residues. CDR1 is SGHRS and CDR2 is YFSETQ in the germline V gene. V lost 0 bases to trimming and J lost 10 bases; unmatched junction nucleotides: 14. The CDR3 is CASSLGPGQERKGAFF. The DNA for the CDR3 is TGCGCCAGCAGCTTGGGTCCGGGACAGGAGCGGAAGGGAGCTTTCTTT.

The V gene is TRBV30, the J gene TRBJ1-6; tentatively, D is TRBD1 (5 bases). The CDR3 covers 13 residues. Between the trimmed V and J ends, which lost 6 bases and 3 bases, there was a span of 9 bases. Per the germline V gene, CDR1 is GTSNPN and CDR2 is SVGIG (reference sequence). CDR3 coding DNA: TGTGCCTGTTTGGGACGCTATAATTCACCCCTCCACTTT. Its protein product is CACLGRYNSPLHF.

The chain combines TRBV11-2 with TRBJ2-7, with TRBD1 matching 7 bases. Unmatched junction bases numbered 4, after V lost 3 bases and J lost 5 bases. Germline V gene sequence: CDR1 SGHAT, CDR2 FQNNGV. The CDR3 runs 13 residues. CDR3 in DNA: TGTGCCAGCAGCTTGGACAGGTTAAACGAGCAGTACTTC. Translation: CASSLDRLNEQYF.

The chain has TRBV20-1 and TRBJ2-7; 8 positions agree with TRBD1. Germline assignment: CDR1 DFQATT and CDR2 SNEGSKA (reference sequence). The CDR3 is 14 amino acids. The junction had 5 bases not matched to a gene; V was cut back by 1 base and J by 3 bases. CDR3 residues: CSARAPGQVYEQYF. The CDR3 region has the DNA TGCAGTGCTAGAGCCCCGGGACAGGTCTACGAGCAGTACTTC.

This clone was found a few times. J is TRBJ2-7 and V is TRBV15; possible D gene TRBD2, 5 bases. In germline, CDR1 is LNHNV, CDR2 YYDKDF (reference sequence). This CDR3 has 14 amino acids. The germline V and J ends were trimmed by 0 bases and 4 bases, with 10 bases remaining between them. The CDR3 here is CATSRDRGGYEQYF. The CDR3 DNA follows: TGTGCCACCAGCAGAGATCGTGGAGGATACGAGCAGTACTTC. The entire variable domain, with the rest obtained from reference TRBV15 and TRBJ2-7, is as follows: DAMVIQNPRYQVTQFGKPVTLSCSQTLNHNVMYWYQQKSSQAPKLLFHYYDKDFNNEADTPDNFQSRRPNTSFCFLDIRSPGLGDTAMYLCATSRDRGGYEQYFGPGTRLTVT.

This clone was counted a few times. The V and J genes are TRBV28 and TRBJ2-7, with TRBD1 as a possible D gene (6 bases). Germline CDR1 and CDR2: MDHEN and SYDVKM. Trimming left V 9 bases short and J 4 bases short, with 19 bases between. This CDR3 region has 14 residues. CDR3 DNA: TGTGCCAGTCAGGGGACACCTTGGGGGTACGAGCAGTACTTC. Protein: CASQGTPWGYEQYF.

The rearrangement links TRBV6-4 to TRBJ2-7; a possible D gene is TRBD2 (5 bases). CDR1 is MRHNA, CDR2 SNTAGT, per germline. CDR3 size: 11 residues. The germline V and J ends were trimmed by 4 bases and 4 bases, with 5 bases remaining between them. The CDR3: CASSGGYEQYF. The DNA of the CDR3 is TGTGCCAGCAGTGGCGGGTACGAGCAGTACTTC.

V usage is TRBV5-6 and J usage is TRBJ2-3; 7 nucleotides agree with TRBD2. J was trimmed by 4 bases and V by 4 bases; bases with no gene match: 15. This CDR3 has 17 residues. Germline V gene lookup returns CDR1 SGHDT and CDR2 YYEEEE. The CDR3 nucleotides read TGTGCCAGCAGCCGGCTGGCTAGCGGTGGGGGGGCAGATACGCAGTATTTT. It codes for CASSRLASGGGADTQYF.

The chain couples TRBV6-6 to TRBJ2-3; TRBD1 aligns across 7 bases. The V gene's germline CDR1 is MNHNY and CDR2 SVGAGI (reference sequence). With 0 bases clipped from V and 2 bases from J, the junction kept 2 bases outside the gene matches. CDR3 length: 15 amino acids. As DNA, the CDR3 is TGTGCCAGCAGTTACTCGGGACAGATCACAGATACGCAGTATTTT. This encodes CASSYSGQITDTQYF.

With regard to this clone: One end of the junction does not line up with germline, which may come from a read error. The genes are TRBV20-1 and TRBJ1-6; possibly TRBD1 for D (6 bases). Germline V gene lookup returns CDR1 DFQATT and CDR2 SNEGSKA (reference sequence). The CDR3 is 18 residues long. CDR3 residues: CSARDRMQFSSYNSPLHF. The DNA for the CDR3 is TGCAGTGCTCGAGACAGGATGCAATTTAGCTCCTATAATTCACCCCTCCACTTT.

The chain recombines TRBV4-3 with TRBJ2-3, with D perhaps TRBD1 (5 bases). V lost 2 bases to trimming and J lost 6 bases, with 12 bases between them. The CDR3 has 14 amino acids. CDR1 and CDR2 from the germline V gene are LGHNA and YSLEER. This CDR3 is CASSQYRGLDTQYF. As DNA, the CDR3 is TGCGCCAGCAGCCAATATAGGGGATTGGATACGCAGTATTTT.